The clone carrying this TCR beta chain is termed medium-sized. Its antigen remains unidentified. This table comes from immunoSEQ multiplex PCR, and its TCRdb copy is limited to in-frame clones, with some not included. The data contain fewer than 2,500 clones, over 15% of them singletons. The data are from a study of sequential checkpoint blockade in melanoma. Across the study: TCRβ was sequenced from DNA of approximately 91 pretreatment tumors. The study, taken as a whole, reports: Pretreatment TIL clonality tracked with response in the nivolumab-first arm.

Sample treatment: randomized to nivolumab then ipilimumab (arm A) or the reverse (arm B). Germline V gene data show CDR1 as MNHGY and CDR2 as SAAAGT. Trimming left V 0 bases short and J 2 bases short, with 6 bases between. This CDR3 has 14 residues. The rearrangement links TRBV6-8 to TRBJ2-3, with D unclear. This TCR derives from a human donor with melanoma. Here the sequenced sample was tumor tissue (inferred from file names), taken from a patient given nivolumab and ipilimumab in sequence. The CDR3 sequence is CASSYSALTDTQYF. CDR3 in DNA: TGTGCCAGCAGTTACTCGGCTCTCACAGATACGCAGTATTTT.